This T cell receptor beta chain was sequenced in a study of cytomegalovirus exposure and HLA in healthy donors. General study points: Previously analyzed data showed that most TCR beta V segments were productive at a frequency of about 87% or about 30%.

Vbeta (60) and Jbeta (13) primers were used in the PCR. Repertoires were generated with immunoSEQ multiplex PCR, while TCRdb's copy carries only in-frame clones and drops some. The repertoire consists of 190,000 or so clones, with about 80% occurring once and the leading ten covering roughly 0.65%. Concerning this clone itself: Its target is unknown.

The length of the CDR3 is 12 residues. CDR1 GTSNPN and CDR2 SVGIG come from the germline V gene (reference sequence). V was clipped by 5 bases and J by 6 bases; unmatched bases: 5. Sequencing input: PBMCs. This TCR was sampled from a boy aged 10-17 years in good health and CMV-seronegative. The chain is built from TRBV30 and TRBJ1-1, with 8 bases fitting TRBD1. This CDR3 is CAWGTGGSEAFF. The CDR3 DNA reads TGTGCCTGGGGCACAGGGGGGTCTGAAGCTTTCTTT.